These 21 T cell receptor beta chains came from one sample sequenced in a study of CD8 T cells in ankylosing spondylitis. TCRdb reprocessed the 5' RACE reads with MiXCR, giving one entry per CDR3 protein. The profile covers 250,000 to 300,000 distinct CDR3 sequences, with roughly 20% appearing a single time and 7.8% taken by the ten largest. Sequencing was performed on blood, either unsorted or a sorted T cell fraction (not recorded which). The receptors derive from a male donor with ankylosing spondylitis or in good health (not recorded which).

This clonotype showed up just a few times. The rearrangement joins TRBV6-1 to TRBJ1-6; 11 nucleotides align to TRBD1. Germline assignment: CDR1 MNHNS and CDR2 SASEGT. V lost 5 bases to trimming and J lost 9 bases; unmatched junction nucleotides: 9. The CDR3 is 16 amino acids. The CDR3 sequence is CASSTTGTGGTSPLHF. In nucleotides, the CDR3 is TGTGCCAGCAGTACGACCGGGACAGGGGGAACTTCACCCCTCCACTTT.

The chain uses TRBV5-8 and TRBJ2-7; 10 nucleotides line up with TRBD2. The V and J ends lost 3 bases and 2 bases, in that order; junction bases with no gene match: 5. The CDR3 runs 15 residues. Per the germline V gene, CDR1 is SGHTS and CDR2 is YDEGEE. The chain's CDR3 is CASSYTSGTPYEQYV. The CDR3, as DNA: TGTGCCAGCAGCTATACTAGCGGGACGCCCTACGAGCAGTACGTC.

This clonotype was counted a few times. This rearrangement joins TRBV15 to TRBJ2-1; 9 bases line up with TRBD1. Germline trimming cut 1 base from V and 6 bases from J; bases unmatched to any gene: 7. The CDR3 is 16 amino acids. Germline V gene lookup returns CDR1 LNHNV and CDR2 YYDKDF (reference sequence). CDR3 nucleotides: TGTGCCACCAGCAGAGGGGGGACAGGGAAAACCAATGAGCAGTTCTTC. It codes for CATSRGGTGKTNEQFF. Full variable domain (rest looked up from reference TRBV15 and TRBJ2-1): DAMVIQNPRYQVTQFGKPVTLSCSQTLNHNVMYWYQQKSSQAPKLLFHYYDKDFNNEADTPDNFQSRRPNTSFCFLDIRSPGLGDTAMYLCATSRGGTGKTNEQFFGPGTRLTVL.

This sequence joins TRBV7-2 and TRBJ2-3; possible D gene TRBD2, 6 bases. The CDR3 runs to 16 residues. The germline gives CDR1 SGHTA, CDR2 FQGNSA. V lost 1 base, J lost 3 bases, and 14 bases lay in between. CDR3 residues: CASSLVGAGNTDTQYF. CDR3 DNA sequence: TGTGCCAGCAGCTTAGTTGGGGCGGGGAATACAGATACGCAGTATTTT. Full variable domain (outside the CDR3, taken from reference TRBV7-2 and TRBJ2-3): GAGVSQSPSNKVTEKGKDVELRCDPISGHTALYWYRQSLGQGLEFLIYFQGNSAPDKSGLPSDRFSAERTGGSVSTLTIQRTQQEDSAVYLCASSLVGAGNTDTQYFGPGTRLTVL.

Only one count was recorded for this clonotype. J is TRBJ2-1 and V is TRBV4-1; no clear D gene. This CDR3 contains 16 residues. V was trimmed by 1 base and J by 4 bases, leaving 14 bases between them. The germline gives CDR1 MGHRA, CDR2 YSYEKL. In nucleotides, the CDR3 is TGCGCCAGCAGCCAAGGACACCTAGTTGGGTACAATGAGCAGTTCTTC. Its translation: CASSQGHLVGYNEQFF.

This clonotype was found a few times. CDR3 protein: CASSQDGTGGVDIQYF. CDR3 sequence (DNA): TGTGCCAGCAGCCAAGACGGGACAGGGGGAGTGGACATTCAGTACTTC. The chain couples TRBV4-2 to TRBJ2-4, with 11 bases identical to TRBD1. The CDR3 consists of 16 residues. Germline loops: CDR1 LGHNA, CDR2 YNFKEQ. V shed 0 bases and J 8 bases; nucleotides not matched to a gene: 6.

The chain employs TRBV12-3 or TRBV12-4 and TRBJ2-5, with 7 nucleotides matching TRBD1. The CDR3 totals 13 residues. The trim removed 6 bases at V and 5 bases at J, leaving 6 bases unmatched. This CDR3 reads CASRLTGRETQYF. Here the CDR3 DNA reads TGTGCCAGCAGACTGACAGGGCGGGAGACCCAGTACTTC.

As to this clonotype: The junction shows a germline mismatch at one end, possibly a read error. The chain links TRBV5-1 to TRBJ2-2; D not resolved. Germline assignment: CDR1 SGHRS and CDR2 YFSETQ. The length of the CDR3 is 15 residues. The CDR3 sequence: CVSSPWTANTGELFF. In DNA form, the CDR3 reads TGCGTCAGCAGCCCTTGGACGGCGAACACCGGGGAGCTGTTTTTT.

This clonotype was found a few times. The chain employs TRBV30 and TRBJ2-3; 10 bases match TRBD2. In germline, CDR1 is GTSNPN, CDR2 SVGIG (reference sequence). The CDR3 loop spans 13 amino acids. The trim removed 4 bases at V and 6 bases at J, leaving 4 bases unmatched. The CDR3 is CAWTLAGWDTQYF. The CDR3 DNA reads TGTGCCTGGACACTAGCGGGATGGGATACGCAGTATTTT.

The V and J genes are TRBV21-1 and TRBJ2-7. TRBV21-1 is labeled a pseudogene. The CDR3 covers 16 residues. The CDR3 region is CASSKAVRTTAYEQYV. In DNA, the CDR3 is TGTGCCAGCAGCAAAGCCGTCAGGACGACCGCCTACGAGCAGTACGTC.

The J gene is TRBJ2-7, the V gene TRBV7-2; 7 nucleotides align to TRBD1. The CDR3 is made up of 14 amino acids. The V segment lost 3 bases and the J segment 13 bases; nucleotides outside the gene matches: 15. CDR1 and CDR2 (germline): SGHTA, FQGNSA. The CDR3 DNA reads TGTGCCAGCAGCTTTCCTGGACAGGCAGGTCTTGAATACGTC. Protein product: CASSFPGQAGLEYV.

This clonotype was seen more than once but under ten times. This chain links TRBV20-1 with TRBJ2-5; 7 nucleotides line up with TRBD2. J was trimmed by 5 bases and V by 5 bases; bases with no gene match: 17. CDR3 size: 16 residues. CDR1 is DFQATT and CDR2 is SNEGSKA in the germline V gene (reference sequence). This CDR3 reads CSAPGGGDLAGETQYF. DNA of the CDR3: TGCAGTGCTCCGGGAGGCGGGGACCTAGCTGGGGAGACCCAGTACTTC.

The chain links TRBV7-9 to TRBJ1-5; D is possibly TRBD1 (6 bases). CDR1 is SEHNR, CDR2 FQNEAQ, per germline (reference sequence). Trimming shortened V by 5 bases and J by 8 bases, and 13 bases separated the two germline ends. The CDR3 is 13 residues long. This chain's CDR3 is CASSGGAVEPQHF. CDR3 DNA: TGTGCCAGCAGCGGGGGGGCAGTGGAGCCCCAGCATTTT.

The J gene is TRBJ2-4, the V gene TRBV2; possibly TRBD2 for D (6 bases). The CDR3 is made up of 12 amino acids. Germline V lookup: CDR1 SNHLY, CDR2 FYNNEI. Trimming removed 4 bases at V and 6 bases at J, with 7 bases between. The CDR3 here is CASSAGVNIQYF. The CDR3 DNA is TGTGCCAGCAGTGCGGGAGTAAACATTCAGTACTTC.

This clonotype was seen at least ten times. The chain has TRBV9 and TRBJ2-1; TRBD2 matches 13 bases. Germline assignment: CDR1 SGDLS and CDR2 YYNGEE. This CDR3 region has 16 residues. Trimming at V came to 0 bases and at J to 7 bases, leaving 4 bases not matched to a gene. The CDR3 sequence: CASSVGLAGGGNEQFF. CDR3 nucleotides: TGTGCCAGCAGCGTAGGACTAGCGGGGGGTGGTAATGAGCAGTTCTTC.

This clonotype was seen ten or more times. The chain joins TRBV9 to TRBJ2-1; D is unclear. With 4 bases removed from V and 0 bases from J, the gap between germline ends came to 14 bases. The CDR3 is 16 amino acids. Germline loops: CDR1 SGDLS, CDR2 YYNGEE. The DNA of the CDR3 is TGTGCCAGCAGCTTCGACACAAAACGCTCCTACAATGAGCAGTTCTTC. This translates into CASSFDTKRSYNEQFF. The full variable domain, in which reference TRBV9 and TRBJ2-1 provide the parts outside the CDR3, is DSGVTQTPKHLITATGQRVTLRCSPRSGDLSVYWYQQSLDQGLQFLIQYYNGEERAKGNILERFSAQQFPDLHSELNLSSLELGDSALYFCASSFDTKRSYNEQFFGPGTRLTVL.

This clonotype was detected many times. The J gene is TRBJ1-1, the V gene TRBV12-3 or TRBV12-4, with 7 bases that match TRBD1. With 6 bases clipped from V and 4 bases from J, the junction kept 11 bases outside the gene matches. The CDR3 is made up of 15 amino acids. This CDR3 reads CASRATTGPGTEAFF. The DNA for the CDR3 is TGTGCCAGCAGGGCCACGACAGGGCCGGGCACTGAAGCTTTCTTT.

The J gene is TRBJ1-5, the V gene TRBV19; a weak D match, TRBD1 (5 bases). Trimming pared 2 bases from V and 0 bases from J, leaving 8 bases between. Germline values: CDR1 LNHDA, CDR2 SQIVND (reference sequence). CDR3 length: 15 amino acids. As DNA, the CDR3 is TGTGCCAGTAGTATACAGGGTTTTAGCAATCAGCCCCAGCATTTT. Protein product: CASSIQGFSNQPQHF.

The chain carries TRBV9 and TRBJ2-2, with D hard to call. Deletions cut 0 bases from V and 1 base from J, with 7 bases between. This CDR3 has 15 amino acids. Per the germline V gene, CDR1 is SGDLS and CDR2 is YYNGEE. This CDR3 reads CASSVAAMNTGELFF. DNA for the CDR3: TGTGCCAGCAGCGTAGCGGCCATGAACACCGGGGAGCTGTTTTTT.

The chain uses TRBV12-3 or TRBV12-4 and TRBJ2-5, with unresolved D. This CDR3 comprises 13 residues. Trimming removed 1 base from V and 4 bases from J, with 7 bases in between. CDR3 amino acids: CASSLVGIETQYF. CDR3 sequence (DNA): TGTGCCAGCAGTTTAGTGGGGATAGAGACCCAGTACTTC.

In its sample, this clonotype was seen a few times. CDR3 region: CSARVTVGLSAEAFF. The CDR3 bases are TGCAGTGCTAGAGTTACCGTAGGGCTGAGCGCTGAAGCTTTCTTT. The V and J genes are TRBV20-1 and TRBJ1-1; D uncertain. This CDR3 has 15 residues. Trimming took off 1 base at V and 6 bases at J, with 18 bases between the two ends. CDR1 and CDR2 (germline): DFQATT, SNEGSKA (reference sequence).